This passage covers 28 T cell receptor beta chains from one sample sequenced in a study of blood T cell repertoires in COVID-19. Clones were read by immunoSEQ multiplex PCR, and TCRdb kept only the in-frame ones, dropping some. The sample contains 250,000 to 300,000 clones, roughly 91% of which appear only once. Material: PBMCs or T cells enriched from blood (not recorded which). The receptor set was obtained from an older woman who had recovered from COVID-19.

This clone was observed once. The chain recombines TRBV9 with TRBJ2-1, with 11 positions matching TRBD1. J gave up 4 bases and V 3 bases, and 12 bases lay outside the gene matches. The CDR3 length is 18 residues. Germline V gene sequence: CDR1 SGDLS, CDR2 YYNGEE. The CDR3 DNA reads TGTGCCAGCAGCGGTCCCGGGACAGGGGGTCGCCTTTACAATGAGCAGTTCTTC. This sequence encodes CASSGPGTGGRLYNEQFF.

This chain connects TRBV30 to TRBJ2-5; 8 nucleotides line up with TRBD2. V lost 0 bases to trimming and J lost 3 bases; unmatched junction nucleotides: 12. The V gene's germline CDR1 is GTSNPN and CDR2 SVGIG (reference sequence). The CDR3 has 17 amino acids. The CDR3 loop reads CAWSVLAGGSLEETQYF. CDR3 sequence (DNA): TGTGCCTGGAGTGTGCTAGCGGGTGGCTCGCTCGAAGAGACCCAGTACTTC.

The V and J genes are TRBV10-1 and TRBJ1-2; a possible D gene is TRBD1 (5 bases). V was pared by 9 bases and J by 1 base, with 12 bases between. Germline CDR1 reads WNHNN; CDR2 reads SYGVQD (reference sequence). This CDR3 is 13 amino acids long. CDR3 in amino acids: CASAPGVNYGYTF. The CDR3 DNA is TGCGCCAGTGCTCCGGGGGTTAACTATGGCTACACCTTC.

In this sample, this clone turned up once. This chain connects TRBV9 to TRBJ2-2, with TRBD2 matching over 9 bases. Germline loops: CDR1 SGDLS, CDR2 YYNGEE. The CDR3 has 17 amino acids. The V gene end was trimmed by 0 bases and the J gene end by 3 bases; junction bases not matched to a gene: 6. CDR3 sequence reads: CASSVAASGMYTGELFF. The CDR3, as DNA: TGTGCCAGCAGCGTAGCGGCTAGCGGGATGTACACCGGGGAGCTGTTTTTT.

The rearrangement joins TRBV9 to TRBJ2-3; 9 positions match TRBD2. The V and J ends lost 4 bases and 4 bases, in that order; junction bases with no gene match: 7. CDR3 length: 15 residues. Per germline, CDR1 SGDLS and CDR2 YYNGEE. This CDR3 is CASSISSGMSDTQYF. In nucleotides, the CDR3 is TGTGCCAGCAGCATATCTAGCGGGATGTCAGATACGCAGTATTTT. Combining the CDR3 with reference TRBV9 and TRBJ2-3 gives the whole variable domain DSGVTQTPKHLITATGQRVTLRCSPRSGDLSVYWYQQSLDQGLQFLIQYYNGEERAKGNILERFSAQQFPDLHSELNLSSLELGDSALYFCASSISSGMSDTQYFGPGTRLTVL.

This rearrangement joins TRBV5-5 to TRBJ1-5, with no clear D. CDR3 length: 15 residues. Between the trimmed V and J ends, which lost 3 bases and 5 bases, there was a span of 15 bases. Germline-derived CDR1 and CDR2 are SGHKS and YYEKEE (reference sequence). Written as DNA, the CDR3 is TGTGCCAGCAGCTCAAGTGACACAACCTATCAGCCCCAGCATTTT. Translated, it gives CASSSSDTTYQPQHF.

This sequence joins TRBV9 and TRBJ1-6; 7 bases align to TRBD1. With 4 bases clipped from V and 9 bases from J, the junction kept 10 bases outside the gene matches. Germline V lookup: CDR1 SGDLS, CDR2 YYNGEE. The CDR3 length is 15 residues. CDR3 sequence (DNA): TGTGCCAGCAGCCCCCGGGACAGTGGAGGTTCACCCCTCCACTTT. It encodes CASSPRDSGGSPLHF. Complete variable domain (other parts from reference TRBV9 and TRBJ1-6): DSGVTQTPKHLITATGQRVTLRCSPRSGDLSVYWYQQSLDQGLQFLIQYYNGEERAKGNILERFSAQQFPDLHSELNLSSLELGDSALYFCASSPRDSGGSPLHFGNGTRLTVT.

V and J are TRBV7-3 and TRBJ2-1, with a possible D match to TRBD1 (6 bases). V was trimmed by 5 bases and J by 4 bases, leaving 27 bases between them. This CDR3 is 19 amino acids long. Germline V gene data show CDR1 as SGHTA and CDR2 as FQGTGA. The CDR3 nucleotides are TGTGCCAGCAGCGCCGCCGGGACCGGCTCAGAAGGGGGATACAATGAGCAGTTCTTC. This codes for CASSAAGTGSEGGYNEQFF.

Here the CDR3 reads CASSSYNQREAFF. The CDR3 DNA follows: TGTGCCAGCAGTTCCTACAATCAGCGTGAAGCTTTCTTT. This sequence joins TRBV28 and TRBJ1-1, with D uncertain. V was trimmed by 4 bases and J by 7 bases, leaving 13 bases between them. The CDR3 totals 13 residues. Germline V gives CDR1 MDHEN, CDR2 SYDVKM.

The gene calls are TRBV3-1 (or the pseudogene TRBV3-2) and TRBJ2-5; no definite D call. CDR3 length: 14 residues. Germline V gene sequence: CDR1 LGHDT, CDR2 YNNKEL (reference sequence). V lost 0 bases to trimming and J lost 0 bases, with 5 bases between them. The CDR3 is CASSQDVDQETQYF. CDR3 nucleotide sequence: TGTGCCAGCAGCCAAGACGTTGACCAAGAGACCCAGTACTTC.

This sequence joins TRBV30 and TRBJ1-1, with D unresolved. This CDR3 spans 14 amino acids. Germline V gives CDR1 GTSNPN, CDR2 SVGIG (reference sequence). V was trimmed by 2 bases and J by 0 bases, leaving 10 bases between them. CDR3 coding DNA: TGTGCCTGGAGTTTGTGGCAGATGAACACTGAAGCTTTCTTT. Translated: CAWSLWQMNTEAFF.

The rearrangement links TRBV20-1 to TRBJ1-5; possible D gene TRBD1, 5 bases. Germline CDR1 and CDR2: DFQATT and SNEGSKA (reference sequence). CDR3 length equals 16 residues. V was pared by 3 bases and J by 4 bases, with 19 bases between. CDR3 amino acids: CSASSYRRGGNQPQHF. CDR3 DNA: TGCAGTGCTAGTTCGTACAGGCGCGGGGGGAATCAGCCCCAGCATTTT.

The chain is built from TRBV5-4 and TRBJ1-3; TRBD1 aligns across 8 bases. This CDR3 spans 16 amino acids. J gave up 0 bases and V 3 bases, and 5 bases lay outside the gene matches. Germline CDR1 and CDR2: SGHNT and YYREEE (reference sequence). The CDR3 protein is CASSSDRVYSGNTIYF. The CDR3 region has the DNA TGTGCCAGCAGCTCGGACAGGGTCTACTCTGGAAACACCATATATTTT.

The chain uses TRBV6-5 and TRBJ2-1, with TRBD2 matching over 10 bases. From germline, CDR1 is MNHEY and CDR2 SVGAGI. CDR3 length: 14 residues. The J segment lost 5 bases and the V segment lost 2 bases, leaving 0 bases of the junction unmatched. The CDR3 sequence is CASSYGLADNEQFF. The CDR3 bases are TGTGCCAGCAGTTACGGACTAGCGGACAATGAGCAGTTCTTC.

The rearrangement uses TRBV2 and TRBJ1-6; 7 nucleotides agree with TRBD1. CDR3 length equals 16 residues. The V gene's germline CDR1 is SNHLY and CDR2 FYNNEI. V shed 7 bases, J shed 1 base, and the junction held 7 bases outside the gene matches. CDR3 DNA: TGTGCCAGCAAATCGACAGGGATGTCCTATAATTCACCCCTCCACTTT. The encoded protein is CASKSTGMSYNSPLHF.

The chain is built from TRBV25-1 and TRBJ1-6; D is uncertain. Looked up from germline, CDR1 is MGHDK and CDR2 is SYGVNS. V gave up 2 bases and J gave up 9 bases, with 11 bases separating them. The CDR3 contains 14 residues. CDR3 sequence: CASSERLEVSPLHF. The CDR3 DNA follows: TGTGCCAGCAGTGAACGGTTGGAGGTTTCACCCCTCCACTTT.

The rearrangement joins TRBV19 to TRBJ1-1; D may be TRBD1 (5 bases). Trimming left V 6 bases short and J 5 bases short, with 16 bases between. The CDR3 contains 14 residues. Germline-derived CDR1 and CDR2 are LNHDA and SQIVND (reference sequence). DNA for the CDR3: TGTGCCAGTAGCACAAGGGGCGCGGGGACTGAAGCTTTCTTT. Translation gives CASSTRGAGTEAFF.

The genes are TRBV28 and TRBJ1-4; D is possibly TRBD1 (5 bases). This CDR3 contains 17 residues. Trimming removed 5 bases at V and 2 bases at J, with 18 bases between. Germline-derived CDR1 and CDR2 are MDHEN and SYDVKM. CDR3 sequence: CASSASPGSETNEKLFF. DNA for the CDR3: TGTGCCAGCAGTGCCTCACCAGGGTCTGAGACTAATGAAAAACTGTTTTTT.

The sample holds a few counts of this clone. The chain links TRBV9 to TRBJ2-1; 11 nucleotides line up with TRBD1. Germline loops: CDR1 SGDLS, CDR2 YYNGEE. The CDR3 has 14 residues. Losses at the gene ends were 7 bases for V and 6 bases for J; bases not matched to a gene: 6. The CDR3 nucleotides read TGTGCCAGCCAAAGGGACAGGGGGACCAATGAGCAGTTCTTC. Its protein product is CASQRDRGTNEQFF.

The CDR3 sequence: CASTSPRTGNTEAFF. CDR3 sequence (DNA): TGTGCCAGCACCTCGCCCAGGACAGGGAACACTGAAGCTTTCTTT. The chain carries TRBV6-5 and TRBJ1-1; 7 bases line up with TRBD1. The V gene's germline CDR1 is MNHEY and CDR2 SVGAGI. V shed 7 bases and J 1 base; nucleotides not matched to a gene: 9. The CDR3 is 15 amino acids.

V gene TRBV19 combines with J gene TRBJ1-5; TRBD1 aligns across 7 bases. The CDR3 covers 18 residues. The trim removed 5 bases at V and 6 bases at J, leaving 19 bases unmatched. The germline CDR1 and CDR2 sequences are LNHDA and SQIVND (reference sequence). CDR3: CASSAEGARTGWSQPQHF. The CDR3 DNA sequence: TGTGCCAGTAGTGCAGAGGGGGCGCGGACTGGTTGGAGTCAGCCCCAGCATTTT.

The chain employs TRBV3-1 (or the pseudogene TRBV3-2) and TRBJ1-1; TRBD1 matches at 9 bases. V lost 3 bases and J lost 8; bases outside the gene matches: 7. Germline CDR1 is LGHDT and CDR2 is YNNKEL (reference sequence). CDR3 size: 14 residues. Here the CDR3 reads CASSQMRQGDEAFF. The CDR3 nucleotides are TGTGCCAGCAGCCAGATGAGACAGGGGGACGAAGCTTTCTTT.

CDR3 bases: TGTGCCGCGAGCGGGACGCCCCAAGAGACCCAGTACTTC. Translation: CAASGTPQETQYF. The J gene is TRBJ2-5, the V gene TRBV28, with 7 bases matching TRBD2. Losses at the gene ends were 11 bases for V and 1 base for J; bases not matched to a gene: 7. This CDR3 is built from 13 residues. From germline, CDR1 is MDHEN and CDR2 SYDVKM.

The chain recombines TRBV5-8 with TRBJ1-4, with a possible D match to TRBD1 (6 bases). Germline CDR1 is SGHTS and CDR2 is YDEGEE. The length of the CDR3 is 14 residues. V was pared by 1 base and J by 4 bases, with 8 bases between. The CDR3 loop reads CASSLTGINEKLFF. CDR3 nucleotide sequence: TGTGCCAGCAGCTTGACAGGGATTAATGAAAAACTGTTTTTT.

The chain employs TRBV6-5 and TRBJ2-7; 11 bases fit TRBD2. CDR1 MNHEY and CDR2 SVGAGI come from the germline V gene. There are 15 residues in the CDR3. Trimming at V came to 7 bases and at J to 3 bases, leaving 8 bases not matched to a gene. For the CDR3, the DNA is TGTGCCAGCACCCAACTAGCGGGAGCTCTCTACGAGCAGTACTTC. It codes for CASTQLAGALYEQYF.

The chain has TRBV11-3 and TRBJ2-1; 13 nucleotides line up with TRBD2. Germline CDR1 SGHNT, CDR2 YENEEA. The CDR3 length is 17 residues. Trimming at V came to 4 bases and at J to 8 bases, leaving 11 bases not matched to a gene. In DNA form, the CDR3 reads TGTGCCAGCAGCTCGACTAGCGGGAGGTTATTCCGGGATGAGCAGTTCTTC. Translating it yields CASSSTSGRLFRDEQFF.

The V call is TRBV19, the J call TRBJ2-2; D unresolved. The CDR3 has 13 amino acids. V lost 2 bases and J lost 5, with 6 bases in between. CDR1 and CDR2 from the germline V gene are LNHDA and SQIVND (reference sequence). The CDR3 DNA is TGTGCCAGTAGTATACGCGGTACCGGGGAGCTGTTTTTT. This translates into CASSIRGTGELFF.

The chain links TRBV6-1 to TRBJ1-4; tentatively, D is TRBD1 (5 bases). CDR3 length equals 16 residues. CDR1 and CDR2 (germline): MNHNS, SASEGT. The germline V and J ends were trimmed by 6 bases and 6 bases, with 20 bases remaining between them. CDR3 bases: TGTGCCAGCAGGGAACCCGCGGCAGGGCCTGATGAAAAACTGTTTTTT. Translated: CASREPAAGPDEKLFF.